Sequencing of this TCR beta chain was carried out in a study of blood T cell repertoires in COVID-19. Study at large: PBMCs, B-cell-depleted T cells, or T cells provided the cDNA or gDNA that made up the material.

TCRdb's table, derived via immunoSEQ multiplex PCR, lists solely in-frame clones and lacks some. The sample yields about 200,000 clones, approximately 80% seen once. The V gene end was trimmed by 5 bases and the J gene end by 8 bases; junction bases not matched to a gene: 13. The CDR3 consists of 15 residues. The V gene's germline CDR1 is MDHEN and CDR2 SYDVKM. Sample: peripheral blood. This TCR was sampled from a human donor with acute or convalescent COVID-19. The donor label of this sample is uncertain. The chain uses TRBV28 and TRBJ1-2; 8 nucleotides agree with TRBD1. The CDR3 DNA follows: TGTGCCAGCAGTACCCTGACAGGGGACGTCGGCGGCTACACCTTC. Translated, it gives CASSTLTGDVGGYTF.